The 29 T cell receptor beta chains below were found in one sample sequenced in a study of T-cell memory formation after mild COVID-19. TCRdb reanalysed the 5' RACE reads using MiXCR and keeps one entry per CDR3 protein. The sample contains 540,000 or so distinct CDR3 sequences, approximately 20% of which appear only once. The sequencing sample was made of PBMCs or a T cell subset sorted from them (not recorded which). These receptors all come from an adult woman who had mild COVID-19 (a few samples of this study predate the infection). Cell type and time point are not known.

The V gene is TRBV24-1, the J gene TRBJ2-1, with D maybe TRBD1 (5 bases). Germline CDR1 reads KGHDR; CDR2 reads SFDVKD. Trimming took 7 bases from V and 3 from J, leaving 9 bases between them. The CDR3 has 13 amino acids. The chain's CDR3 is CATRGQGYNEQFF. The CDR3 DNA reads as TGTGCCACCAGGGGCCAGGGCTACAATGAGCAGTTCTTC.

This clonotype has more than one count but fewer than ten. DNA for the CDR3: TGTGCCAGCAGCCCCAGGGACAGGGTGAATGAGCAGTTCTTC. Residues: CASSPRDRVNEQFF. This chain connects TRBV14 to TRBJ2-1; 9 bases line up with TRBD1. The CDR3 covers 14 residues. The trim removed 4 bases at V and 7 bases at J, leaving 5 bases unmatched. CDR1 is SGHDN and CDR2 is FVKESK in the germline V gene.

The chain combines TRBV7-3 with TRBJ2-3; 15 bases are a match to TRBD2. V lost 8 bases, J lost 6 bases, and 0 bases stayed unmatched. The germline gives CDR1 SGHTA, CDR2 FQGTGA. This CDR3 contains 13 residues. The CDR3 loop is CASGLAGGDTQYF. CDR3 nucleotide sequence: TGTGCCAGCGGACTAGCGGGAGGGGATACGCAGTATTTT.

This chain connects TRBV7-6 to TRBJ2-1, with D possibly TRBD2 on 6 matching bases. From germline, CDR1 is SGHVS and CDR2 FNYEAQ. The CDR3 extends over 15 amino acids. The V end lost 5 bases, the J end lost 6 bases, and 17 bases lay between the germline ends. CDR3 region: CASSPKAGRANEQFF. CDR3 coding DNA: TGTGCCAGCAGCCCAAAGGCCGGGAGAGCCAATGAGCAGTTCTTC.

This clonotype was seen a few times. J is TRBJ1-1 and V is TRBV12-3 or TRBV12-4; weak D call: TRBD1 (6 bases). The CDR3 is 13 residues long. V lost 7 bases and J 3 bases, leaving 12 bases between the germline ends. CDR3 sequence reads: CASTHPGDTEAFF. The CDR3 coding sequence is TGTGCCAGCACCCACCCAGGGGACACTGAAGCTTTCTTT.

This clonotype was seen only a few times. The chain uses TRBV4-1 and TRBJ1-1, with TRBD1 identical over 7 bases. The V segment lost 2 bases and the J segment 2 bases; nucleotides outside the gene matches: 5. Germline CDR1 MGHRA, CDR2 YSYEKL. The CDR3 spans 15 residues. CDR3 loop: CASSQRQGSNTEAFF. CDR3 coding DNA: TGCGCCAGCAGCCAACGACAGGGATCCAACACTGAAGCTTTCTTT.

The rearrangement joins TRBV12-5 to TRBJ2-5; D is ambiguous. The CDR3 is 11 residues long. Looked up from germline, CDR1 is LGHNT and CDR2 is FRNRAP. Trimming took 3 bases from V and 4 from J, leaving 3 bases between them. CDR3 DNA sequence: TGTGCTAGTGGTTTAACAGAGACCCAGTACTTC. Its protein is CASGLTETQYF.

This clonotype has just a few counts. The CDR3 DNA sequence: TGTGCCAGCAGTTTAGGGGGGGGACTAGCGAACGACGAGCAGTACTTC. Residues: CASSLGGGLANDEQYF. This sequence joins TRBV12-3 or TRBV12-4 and TRBJ2-7, with 10 bases aligning to TRBD2. The CDR3 extends over 16 amino acids. Germline trimming cut 1 base from V and 5 bases from J; bases unmatched to any gene: 8.

This clonotype was detected a few times. The chain joins TRBV20-1 to TRBJ2-7; D call uncertain. The germline gives CDR1 DFQATT, CDR2 SNEGSKA (reference sequence). This CDR3 contains 13 residues. Trimming took 7 bases from V and 1 from J, leaving 14 bases between them. DNA of the CDR3: TGCAGTGTTACGCCCGACATATCCTACGAGCAGTACTTC. Translated: CSVTPDISYEQYF.

In its sample, this clonotype was seen once. V and J are TRBV6-5 and TRBJ2-1, with 9 bases identical to TRBD1. Germline CDR1 reads MNHEY; CDR2 reads SVGAGI. This CDR3 contains 15 residues. V shed 5 bases and J 3 bases; nucleotides not matched to a gene: 5. CDR3 coding DNA: TGTGCCAGCAGTAGGGACAGGGCCTACTACAATGAGCAGTTCTTC. Translation: CASSRDRAYYNEQFF.

The genes are TRBV4-2 and TRBJ1-2; D is ambiguous. Per the germline V gene, CDR1 is LGHNA and CDR2 is YNFKEQ. CDR3 length equals 12 residues. V lost 0 bases, J lost 3 bases, and 2 bases lay in between. The CDR3 DNA reads as TGTGCCAGCAGCCAAGACCACTATGGCTACACCTTC. This sequence encodes CASSQDHYGYTF.

This clonotype appeared a few times. The J gene is TRBJ2-1, the V gene TRBV20-1, with D perhaps TRBD1 or TRBD2 (6 bases each). CDR1 is DFQATT, CDR2 SNEGSKA, per germline (reference sequence). This CDR3 spans 15 amino acids. V was trimmed by 3 bases and J by 0 bases, leaving 12 bases between them. CDR3 loop: CSARGGGGSYNEQFF. Here the CDR3 DNA reads TGCAGTGCTAGGGGAGGAGGGGGCTCCTACAATGAGCAGTTCTTC.

The gene calls are TRBV18 and TRBJ2-2, with D unresolved. Germline V CDR1 and CDR2: KGHSH, LQKENI. CDR3 length: 15 residues. V shed 6 bases and J shed 4 bases, with 15 bases lying between them. The CDR3 region is CASSHSQATTGELFF. DNA for the CDR3: TGTGCCAGCTCCCACTCACAAGCCACCACCGGGGAGCTGTTTTTT.

The chain couples TRBV6-1 to TRBJ2-1; 15 nucleotides line up with TRBD2. Germline-derived CDR1 and CDR2 are MNHNS and SASEGT. V was clipped by 8 bases and J by 4 bases; unmatched bases: 6. This CDR3 region has 16 residues. CDR3 in DNA: TGTGCCAGCGGCGGACTAGCGGGGGGGTCGTACAATGAGCAGTTCTTC. Amino acids: CASGGLAGGSYNEQFF.

The rearrangement joins TRBV9 to TRBJ2-2; D remains unclear. The germline V gene encodes CDR1 SGDLS and CDR2 YYNGEE. The germline V and J ends were trimmed by 3 bases and 1 base, with 13 bases remaining between them. The CDR3 has 16 residues. CDR3 in amino acids: CASSATKAVNTGELFF. CDR3 nucleotide sequence: TGTGCCAGCAGCGCCACTAAAGCCGTGAACACCGGGGAGCTGTTTTTT.

The chain recombines TRBV6-4 with TRBJ2-3; D unresolved. V gave up 6 bases and J gave up 2 bases, with 15 bases separating them. This CDR3 has 15 amino acids. Germline V gene lookup returns CDR1 MRHNA and CDR2 SNTAGT. CDR3 in amino acids: CASRQSMAHTDTQYF. The CDR3 bases are TGTGCCAGCAGACAGAGCATGGCCCACACAGATACGCAGTATTTT.

This clonotype was observed many times. V and J are TRBV27 and TRBJ2-1, with 8 bases lining up with TRBD1. J gave up 6 bases and V 4 bases, and 11 bases lay outside the gene matches. The CDR3 is 16 residues long. The germline CDR1 and CDR2 sequences are MNHEY and SMNVEV (reference sequence). The CDR3 here is CASSSRQGQGLNEQFF. The CDR3 DNA reads TGTGCCAGCAGTTCCCGACAGGGGCAAGGCCTCAATGAGCAGTTCTTC.

Details on this clonotype: In this CDR3 the conserved last residue, phenylalanine or tryptophan, is missing, so a read error is likely. The J gene is TRBJ2-1, the V gene TRBV7-9; either TRBD1 or TRBD2 may fit D (5 bases each). Germline V CDR1 and CDR2: SEHNR, FQNEAQ (reference sequence). Deletions cut 6 bases from V and 13 bases from J, with 13 bases between. The CDR3 covers 11 residues. DNA for the CDR3: TGTGCCAGCAGTTGGGACGGCCGACAGTTCCTC. This encodes CASSWDGRQFL.

This clonotype was found a few times. The V gene is TRBV6-5, the J gene TRBJ2-3, with TRBD1 identical over 11 bases. V dropped 2 bases and J dropped 4; count of bases not matched to a gene: 2. The CDR3 consists of 15 residues. The V gene's germline CDR1 is MNHEY and CDR2 SVGAGI. The DNA for the CDR3 is TGTGCCAGCAGTTACAGGACAGGGGGCGCAGATACGCAGTATTTT. Its protein is CASSYRTGGADTQYF.

This rearrangement joins TRBV10-3 to TRBJ2-5, with D perhaps matching TRBD1 or TRBD2 (6 bases each). This CDR3 has 12 residues. Looked up from germline, CDR1 is ENHRY and CDR2 is SYGVKD. V lost 9 bases and J lost 5, with 13 bases in between. The CDR3 spells CAIGGTTETQYF. For the CDR3, the DNA is TGTGCCATAGGGGGGACCACGGAGACCCAGTACTTC.

This clonotype has a single count. The chain recombines TRBV15 with TRBJ2-1; 9 nucleotides match TRBD1. V lost 0 bases and J lost 10; bases outside the gene matches: 7. Germline V gives CDR1 LNHNV, CDR2 YYDKDF (reference sequence). The CDR3 contains 15 residues. In DNA form, the CDR3 reads TGTGCCACCAGCAGAGAGGGACAGGGCCAGCGGGAGCAGTTCTTC. It is translated as CATSREGQGQREQFF.

This clonotype was recorded a few times. The chain employs TRBV3-1 and TRBJ1-1, with D unclear. V lost 0 bases, J lost 4 bases, and 6 bases lay in between. Germline CDR1 and CDR2: LGHDT and YNNKEL (reference sequence). The CDR3 extends over 13 amino acids. The CDR3 reads CASSQDLGTEAFF. The CDR3 nucleotides are TGTGCCAGCAGCCAAGATTTGGGCACTGAAGCTTTCTTT.

This clonotype came up a few times. The J gene is TRBJ2-3, the V gene TRBV30; TRBD2 matches at 10 bases. Losses at the gene ends were 3 bases for V and 3 bases for J; bases not matched to a gene: 6. CDR3 length: 15 amino acids. Per germline, CDR1 GTSNPN and CDR2 SVGIG (reference sequence). As DNA, the CDR3 is TGTGCCTGGAGCGATCTAGCGGGGGAAACAGATACGCAGTATTTT. Protein: CAWSDLAGETDTQYF.

Points on this clonotype: One end of the junction fails to match germline, which may point to a read error. This sequence joins TRBV10-3 and TRBJ1-2; no clear D gene. Germline-derived CDR1 and CDR2 are ENHRY and SYGVKD. The CDR3 loop spans 13 amino acids. CDR3 in DNA: TGTGCCATCAGTGAGCCTCCGACATGGGAGATCTCCTTC. It translates to CAISEPPTWEISF.

This clonotype turned up a few times. V gene TRBV25-1 combines with J gene TRBJ2-1; the match to TRBD1 covers 9 bases. The CDR3 contains 14 residues. The ends lost 3 bases at V and 8 bases at J; junction bases unmatched: 5. CDR1 MGHDK and CDR2 SYGVNS come from the germline V gene. The CDR3 is CASSDQQGADEQFF. The CDR3, as DNA: TGTGCCAGCAGTGATCAACAGGGGGCGGATGAGCAGTTCTTC. The variable domain in full, completed from reference TRBV25-1 and TRBJ2-1, reads EADIYQTPRYLVIGTGKKITLECSQTMGHDKMYWYQQDPGMELHLIHYSYGVNSTEKGDLSSESTVSRIRTEHFPLTLESARPSHTSQYLCASSDQQGADEQFFGPGTRLTVL.

This clonotype was picked up one time. CDR3 in DNA: TGTGCCAGCTCACCACCCACACCGGGACAGTATGGGGCAGATACGCAGTATTTT. It is translated as CASSPPTPGQYGADTQYF. The chain combines TRBV18 with TRBJ2-3; TRBD1 aligns across 7 bases. The V gene end was trimmed by 0 bases and the J gene end by 4 bases; junction bases not matched to a gene: 13. This CDR3 has 18 residues. Germline-derived CDR1 and CDR2 are KGHSH and LQKENI.

CDR3 coding DNA: TGCGCCAGCAGCTTGCGGACAGGGGGATTGTCACCCCTCCACTTT. It encodes CASSLRTGGLSPLHF. The V call is TRBV5-1, the J call TRBJ1-6; TRBD1 agrees at 10 bases. The CDR3 length is 15 residues. V lost 1 base, J lost 10 bases, and 5 bases stayed unmatched. Germline V gives CDR1 SGHRS, CDR2 YFSETQ. Full variable domain (remainder filled in from reference TRBV5-1 and TRBJ1-6): KAGVTQTPRYLIKTRGQQVTLSCSPISGHRSVSWYQQTPGQGLQFLFEYFSETQRNKGNFPGRFSGRQFSNSRSEMNVSTLELGDSALYLCASSLRTGGLSPLHFGNGTRLTVT.

There are a few counts of this clonotype. This chain uses TRBV24-1 with TRBJ2-1, with D maybe TRBD2 (6 bases). Germline V gives CDR1 KGHDR, CDR2 SFDVKD. V lost 3 bases, J lost 7 bases, and 15 bases lay in between. The CDR3 is 15 residues long. CDR3 in DNA: TGTGCCACCAGTGATCCTCTCGGGGGTGTGAATGAGCAGTTCTTC. Its translation is CATSDPLGGVNEQFF.

This clonotype has a handful of counts. The gene calls are TRBV6-4 and TRBJ1-6; 7 nucleotides agree with TRBD1. The CDR3 sequence is 15 residues long. CDR1 is MRHNA, CDR2 SNTAGT, per germline. Unmatched junction bases numbered 6, after V lost 5 bases and J lost 5 bases. CDR3 residues: CASSRTGGHNSPLHF. As DNA, the CDR3 is TGTGCCAGCAGTAGGACAGGAGGCCATAATTCACCCCTCCACTTT.